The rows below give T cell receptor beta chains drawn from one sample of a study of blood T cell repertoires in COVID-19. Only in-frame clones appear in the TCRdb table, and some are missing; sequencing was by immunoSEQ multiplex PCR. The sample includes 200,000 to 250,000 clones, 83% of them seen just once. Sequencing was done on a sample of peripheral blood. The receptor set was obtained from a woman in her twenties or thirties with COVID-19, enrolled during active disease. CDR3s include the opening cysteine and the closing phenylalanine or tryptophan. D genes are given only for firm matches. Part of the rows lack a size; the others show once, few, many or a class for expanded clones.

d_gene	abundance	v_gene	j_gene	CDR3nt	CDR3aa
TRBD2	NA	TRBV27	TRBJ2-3	TGTGCCAGCAAGAAAATAGCGGGGGGATGGGCAGATACGCAGTATTTT	CASKKIAGGWADTQYF
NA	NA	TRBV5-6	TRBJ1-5	TGTGCCAGCAGCTTGTACGGGGAGGCCCAGCCCCAGCATTTT	CASSLYGEAQPQHF
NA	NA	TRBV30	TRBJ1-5	TGTGCCTGGAGCGGGGGACTTAGCAATCAGCCCCAGCATTTT	CAWSGGLSNQPQHF
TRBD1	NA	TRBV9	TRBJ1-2	TGTGCCAGCAGCTTATGGACAGGGAACTATGGCTACACCTTC	CASSLWTGNYGYTF
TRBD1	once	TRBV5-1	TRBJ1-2	TGCGCCAGCAGCTTGTACGGGCAGGGGGATGGCTACACCTTC	CASSLYGQGDGYTF
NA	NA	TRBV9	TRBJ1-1	TGTGCCAGCAGCACCTGGACAGAGCTGAACACTGAAGCTTTCTTT	CASSTWTELNTEAFF
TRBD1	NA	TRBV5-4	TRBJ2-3	TGTGCCAGCAGCTCGGGACAGGGACTCACAGATACGCAGTATTTT	CASSSGQGLTDTQYF
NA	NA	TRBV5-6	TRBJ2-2	TGTGCCAGCAGCTTGGGGAGTTCGTGGGAGCTGTTTTTT	CASSLGSSWELFF
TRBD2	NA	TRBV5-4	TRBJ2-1	TGTGCCAGCCGGCCGGGGGGGAGCGGGAGGGCGAGCAATGAGCAGTTCTTC	CASRPGGSGRASNEQFF
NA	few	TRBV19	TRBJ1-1	TGTGCCAGTAGTAGAACGACAGGAACTGAAGCTTTCTTT	CASSRTTGTEAFF
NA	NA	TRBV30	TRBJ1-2	TGTGCCTGGAGTCAGGGGATCCTGTATGGCTACACCTTC	CAWSQGILYGYTF
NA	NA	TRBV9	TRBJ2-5	TGTGCCAGCAGCGTAGGGGGACTGCTGCAAGAGACCCAGTACTTC	CASSVGGLLQETQYF
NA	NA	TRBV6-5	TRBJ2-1	TGTGCCAGCAGTTCCACAGGGAGCGAGCAGTTCTTC	CASSSTGSEQFF
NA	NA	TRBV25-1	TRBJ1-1	TGTGCCAGCGGCCGAAACACTGAAGCTTTCTTT	CASGRNTEAFF
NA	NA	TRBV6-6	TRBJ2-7	TGTGCCAGCAGTCGGACCATATTCAAGGGGGTGACCTACGAGCAGTACTTC	CASSRTIFKGVTYEQYF
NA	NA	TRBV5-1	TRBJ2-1	TGCGCCAGCAGCTCCGGACAGCCCTACAATGAGCAGTTCTTC	CASSSGQPYNEQFF